Below are 12 T cell receptor beta chains sequenced from a single sample in a study of cytomegalovirus exposure and HLA in healthy donors. PCR amplification relied on 60 Vbeta primers (plus 13 Jbeta primers). Some clones are missing from TCRdb's copy, which holds only in-frame ones; the method was immunoSEQ multiplex PCR. The top ten clones hold approximately 1.5% of a sample with around 170,000 clones, over 70% of them seen once. Sequenced sample: PBMCs. The receptor set was obtained from a woman between 18 and 29 years old in good health and CMV-seronegative.

The chain couples TRBV9 to TRBJ2-1, with D possibly being TRBD1 (8 bases). Germline assignment: CDR1 SGDLS and CDR2 YYNGEE. The germline V and J ends were trimmed by 2 bases and 9 bases, with 18 bases remaining between them. This CDR3 is built from 15 residues. The CDR3, as DNA: TGTGCCAGCAGCGTGGACAGGGCGACGGGGGGTGAGCAGTTCTTC. It is translated as CASSVDRATGGEQFF.

This clone turned up a few times. This sequence joins TRBV7-2 and TRBJ2-1; TRBD2 matches at 10 bases. With V trimmed by 0 bases and J by 5 bases, 22 bases remained unmatched. The CDR3 has 22 residues. Germline CDR1 is SGHTA and CDR2 is FQGNSA. CDR3 sequence: CASSLAKVAGGFSFSIDNEQFF. In DNA form, the CDR3 reads TGTGCCAGCAGCTTAGCGAAGGTAGCGGGGGGTTTCTCCTTTTCCATTGACAATGAGCAGTTCTTC. Together with reference TRBV7-2 and TRBJ2-1, the CDR3 gives the full variable domain: GAGVSQSPSNKVTEKGKDVELRCDPISGHTALYWYRQSLGQGLEFLIYFQGNSAPDKSGLPSDRFSAERTGGSVSTLTIQRTQQEDSAVYLCASSLAKVAGGFSFSIDNEQFFGPGTRLTVL.

The genes are TRBV15 and TRBJ2-7; 10 bases are a match to TRBD1. This CDR3 contains 13 residues. The junction had 7 bases not matched to a gene; V was cut back by 2 bases and J by 12 bases. Germline V gives CDR1 LNHNV, CDR2 YYDKDF (reference sequence). The CDR3 loop is CATSRRQGAHLYF. The CDR3 DNA follows: TGTGCCACCAGCAGAAGACAGGGGGCCCACTTGTACTTC.

This chain connects TRBV19 to TRBJ1-5; D gene ambiguous. V dropped 4 bases and J dropped 4 bases, with 8 bases sitting between them. Germline CDR1 LNHDA, CDR2 SQIVND (reference sequence). The CDR3 totals 13 residues. CDR3 sequence: CASSSQINQPQHF. The CDR3 DNA reads TGTGCCAGTAGTAGCCAGATAAATCAGCCCCAGCATTTT. The entire variable domain, with the rest obtained from reference TRBV19 and TRBJ1-5, is as follows: DGGITQSPKYLFRKEGQNVTLSCEQNLNHDAMYWYRQDPGQGLRLIYYSQIVNDFQKGDIAEGYSVSREKKESFPLTVTSAQKNPTAFYLCASSSQINQPQHFGDGTRLSIL.

The J gene is TRBJ1-5, the V gene TRBV2; a weak D match, TRBD1 (6 bases). Trimming shortened V by 6 bases and J by 2 bases, and 11 bases separated the two germline ends. The CDR3 sequence is 14 residues long. Germline loops: CDR1 SNHLY, CDR2 FYNNEI. This CDR3 reads CASSSAGGNQPQHF. Here the CDR3 DNA reads TGTGCCAGCAGCTCCGCAGGGGGCAATCAGCCCCAGCATTTT.

The chain uses TRBV30 and TRBJ2-5; D is unresolved. The V end was cut by 1 base, the J end by 0 bases, with 6 bases between. This CDR3 has 13 amino acids. The V gene's germline CDR1 is GTSNPN and CDR2 SVGIG (reference sequence). The CDR3 DNA reads TGTGCCTGGAGTGACGCGAACCAAGAGACCCAGTACTTC. This translates into CAWSDANQETQYF.

This rearrangement joins TRBV27 to TRBJ1-2; 9 positions match TRBD1. Germline V gene data show CDR1 as MNHEY and CDR2 as SMNVEV (reference sequence). The trim removed 6 bases at V and 6 bases at J, leaving 5 bases unmatched. CDR3 size: 13 residues. Here the CDR3 reads CASRAGQGNGYTF. The CDR3 region has the DNA TGTGCCAGCAGGGCTGGACAGGGGAATGGCTACACCTTC.

The chain employs TRBV6-1 and TRBJ2-1; a possible D gene is TRBD1 (5 bases). V dropped 5 bases and J dropped 0 bases, with 11 bases sitting between them. In germline, CDR1 is MNHNS, CDR2 SASEGT. The CDR3 covers 15 residues. The CDR3 protein is CASSTGPTSYNEQFF. The CDR3 DNA sequence: TGTGCCAGCAGTACAGGACCGACCTCCTACAATGAGCAGTTCTTC.

This chain links TRBV11-2 with TRBJ1-2, with a possible D match to TRBD1 (5 bases). V lost 1 base to trimming and J lost 7 bases, with 16 bases between them. Germline values: CDR1 SGHAT, CDR2 FQNNGV. The CDR3 length is 15 residues. In nucleotides, the CDR3 is TGTGCCAGCAGCTTAGTCTTCCCAGGGCAAGGTGGCTACACCTTC. Amino acid sequence: CASSLVFPGQGGYTF.

In this sample, this clone turned up once. The chain carries TRBV6-1 and TRBJ2-1; TRBD2 might be the D (6 bases). The CDR3 contains 16 residues. V was shortened by 1 base and J by 9 bases, with 19 bases between the two germline ends. Per the germline V gene, CDR1 is MNHNS and CDR2 is SASEGT. CDR3 protein: CASSEERLLPGGEQFF. The CDR3 bases are TGTGCCAGCAGTGAAGAGAGGCTCCTCCCCGGGGGTGAGCAGTTCTTC.

The chain employs TRBV30 and TRBJ1-1; D remains unclear. The V gene's germline CDR1 is GTSNPN and CDR2 SVGIG (reference sequence). V lost 2 bases and J 6 bases, leaving 16 bases between the germline ends. The CDR3 runs 14 residues. In DNA, the CDR3 is TGTGCCTGGAGTATAGCACCCCCGGAGGCTGAAGCTTTCTTT. It translates to CAWSIAPPEAEAFF.

V is TRBV18 and J is TRBJ2-7; 10 nucleotides agree with TRBD1. J gave up 7 bases and V 5 bases, and 11 bases lay outside the gene matches. The CDR3 loop spans 15 amino acids. Germline V gene lookup returns CDR1 KGHSH and CDR2 LQKENI. CDR3 protein: CASSRQGAVDLEQYF. DNA of the CDR3: TGTGCCAGCTCAAGACAGGGGGCAGTTGATTTGGAGCAGTACTTC.